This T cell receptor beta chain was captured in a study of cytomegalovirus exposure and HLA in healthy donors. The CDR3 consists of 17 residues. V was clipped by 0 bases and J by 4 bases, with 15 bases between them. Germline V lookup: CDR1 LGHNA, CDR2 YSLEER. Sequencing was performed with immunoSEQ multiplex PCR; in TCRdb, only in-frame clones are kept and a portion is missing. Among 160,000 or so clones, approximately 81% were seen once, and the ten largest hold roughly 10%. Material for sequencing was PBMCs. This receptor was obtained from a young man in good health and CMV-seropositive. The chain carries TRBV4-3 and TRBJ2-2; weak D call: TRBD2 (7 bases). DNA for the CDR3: TGCGCCAGCAGCCAAGATCGGCGGGGGCTTCGCACCGGGGAGCTGTTTTTT. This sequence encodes CASSQDRRGLRTGELFF.